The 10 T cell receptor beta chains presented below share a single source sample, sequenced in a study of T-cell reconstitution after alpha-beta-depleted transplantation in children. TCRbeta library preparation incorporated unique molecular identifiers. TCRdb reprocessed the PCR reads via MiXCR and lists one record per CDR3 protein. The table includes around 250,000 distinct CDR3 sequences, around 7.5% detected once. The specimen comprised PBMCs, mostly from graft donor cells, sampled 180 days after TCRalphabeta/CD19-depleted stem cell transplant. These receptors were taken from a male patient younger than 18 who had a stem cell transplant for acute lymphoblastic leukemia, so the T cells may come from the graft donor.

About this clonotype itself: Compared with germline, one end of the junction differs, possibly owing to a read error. The CDR3 reads CASSLLGTDTHYF. DNA of the CDR3: TGCGCCAGCAGCCTACTCGGCACAGATACGCATTATTTT. The genes are TRBV5-1 and TRBJ2-3; D is undetermined. CDR1 SGHRS and CDR2 YFSETQ come from the germline V gene. The CDR3 runs 13 residues.

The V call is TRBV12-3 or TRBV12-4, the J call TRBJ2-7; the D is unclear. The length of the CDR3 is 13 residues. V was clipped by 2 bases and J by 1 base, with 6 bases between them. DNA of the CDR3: TGTGCCAGCAGTTTACACGGGTCCTACGAGCAGTACTTC. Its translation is CASSLHGSYEQYF.

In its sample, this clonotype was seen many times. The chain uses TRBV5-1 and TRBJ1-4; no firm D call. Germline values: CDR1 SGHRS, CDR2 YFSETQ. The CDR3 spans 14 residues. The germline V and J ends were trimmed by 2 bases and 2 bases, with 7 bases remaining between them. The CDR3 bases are TGCGCCAGCAGCTTCCGTGCGACTAATGAAAAACTGTTTTTT. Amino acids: CASSFRATNEKLFF.

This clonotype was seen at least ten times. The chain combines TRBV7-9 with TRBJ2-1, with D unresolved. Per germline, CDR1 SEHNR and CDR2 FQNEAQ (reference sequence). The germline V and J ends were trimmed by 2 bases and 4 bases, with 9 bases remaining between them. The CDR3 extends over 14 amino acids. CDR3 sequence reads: CASSLPDGYNEQFF. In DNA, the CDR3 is TGTGCCAGCAGCTTACCGGACGGGTACAATGAGCAGTTCTTC.

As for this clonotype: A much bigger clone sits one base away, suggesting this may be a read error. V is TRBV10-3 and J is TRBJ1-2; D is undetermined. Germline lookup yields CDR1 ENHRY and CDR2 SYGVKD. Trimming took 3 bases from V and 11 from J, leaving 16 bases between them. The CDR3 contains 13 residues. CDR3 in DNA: TGTGCCATCAGTGAATGGGTCTCCGGGTTTTACACCTTC. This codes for CAISEWVSGFYTF.

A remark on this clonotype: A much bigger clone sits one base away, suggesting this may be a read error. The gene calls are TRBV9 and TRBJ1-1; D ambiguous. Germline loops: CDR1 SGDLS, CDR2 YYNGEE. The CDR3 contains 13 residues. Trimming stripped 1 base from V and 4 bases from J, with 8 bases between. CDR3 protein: CASSVQAFTEAFF. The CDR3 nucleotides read TGTGCCAGCAGCGTACAGGCATTCACTGAAGCTTTCTTT.

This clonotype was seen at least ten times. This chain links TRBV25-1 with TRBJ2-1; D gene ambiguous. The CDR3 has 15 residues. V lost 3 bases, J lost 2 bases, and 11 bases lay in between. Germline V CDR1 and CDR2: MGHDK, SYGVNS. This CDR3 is CASSEAGPPYNEQFF. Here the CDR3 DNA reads TGTGCCAGCAGTGAGGCCGGGCCCCCCTACAATGAGCAGTTCTTC.

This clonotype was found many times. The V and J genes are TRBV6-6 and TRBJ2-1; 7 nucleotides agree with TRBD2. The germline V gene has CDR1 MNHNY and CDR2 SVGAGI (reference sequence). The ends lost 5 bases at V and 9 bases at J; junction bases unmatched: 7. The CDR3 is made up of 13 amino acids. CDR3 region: CASSTGTTPEQFF. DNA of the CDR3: TGTGCCAGCAGTACCGGGACTACCCCTGAGCAGTTCTTC.

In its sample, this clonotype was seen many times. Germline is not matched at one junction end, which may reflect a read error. For the CDR3, the DNA is TGTGCTAGCAGCTTGTCTGCCCTAGGTGCAGATACGCAGTATTTT. Protein sequence: CASSLSALGADTQYF. The V and J genes are TRBV7-7 and TRBJ2-3; no clear D gene. CDR1 SSHAT and CDR2 FNYEAQ come from the germline V gene (reference sequence). The CDR3 loop spans 15 amino acids. Looking up the rest from reference TRBV7-7 and TRBJ2-3 gives the full variable domain: GAGVSQSPRYKVTKRGQDVTLRCDPISSHATLYWYQQALGQGPEFLTYFNYEAQPDKSGLPSDRFSAERPEGSISTLTIQRTEQRDSAMYRCASSLSALGADTQYFGPGTRLTVL.

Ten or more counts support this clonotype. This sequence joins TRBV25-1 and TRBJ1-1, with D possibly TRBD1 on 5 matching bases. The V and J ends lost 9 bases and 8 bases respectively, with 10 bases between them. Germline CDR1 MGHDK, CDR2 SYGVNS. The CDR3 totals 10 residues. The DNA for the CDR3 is TGTGCCAGTGGGACGGAGGAAGCTTTCTTT. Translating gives CASGTEEAFF.